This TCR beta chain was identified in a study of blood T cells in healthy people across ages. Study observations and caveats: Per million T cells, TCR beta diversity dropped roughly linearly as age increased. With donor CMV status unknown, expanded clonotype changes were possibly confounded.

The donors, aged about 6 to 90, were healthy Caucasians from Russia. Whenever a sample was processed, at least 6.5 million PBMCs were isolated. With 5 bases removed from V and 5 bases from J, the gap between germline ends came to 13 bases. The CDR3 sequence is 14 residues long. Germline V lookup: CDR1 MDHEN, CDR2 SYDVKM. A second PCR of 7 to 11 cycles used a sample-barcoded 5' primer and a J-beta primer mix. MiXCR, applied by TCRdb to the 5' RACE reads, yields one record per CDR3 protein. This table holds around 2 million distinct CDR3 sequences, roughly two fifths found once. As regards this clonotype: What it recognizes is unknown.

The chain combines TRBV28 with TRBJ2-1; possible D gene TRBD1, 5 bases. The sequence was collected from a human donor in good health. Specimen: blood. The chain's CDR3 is CASSPRTLDNEQFF. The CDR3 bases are TGTGCCAGCAGTCCTAGGACACTGGACAATGAGCAGTTCTTC.